A single sample is the source of the 29 T cell receptor beta chains below, sequenced in a study of regulatory T cells in long-lasting Graves disease. The time point here: persistent/refractory GD, antithyroid drugs over 5 years with positive TRAb. PBMC RNA served as the TCR library source. Building the TCR beta libraries relied on iRepertoire HTBI primers, and CDR3 regions underwent Arm-PCR. TCRdb itself ran the multiplex PCR reads through MiXCR, one entry per CDR3 protein. The table shows under 350,000 distinct CDR3 sequences, with 20% to 25% occurring only once. Sequenced here: peripheral blood mononuclear cells (PBMCs), sampled when the disease was refractory, from a patient treated with antithyroid drugs. The origin of the receptors is a female donor with Graves disease.

V usage is TRBV3-1 and J usage is TRBJ2-2; D is uncertain. The CDR3 extends over 17 amino acids. The germline CDR1 and CDR2 sequences are LGHDT and YNNKEL (reference sequence). V dropped 0 bases and J dropped 1 base, with 12 bases sitting between them. CDR3 sequence: CASSQDRFGKNTGELFF. In nucleotides, the CDR3 is TGTGCCAGCAGCCAAGATCGCTTTGGAAAGAACACCGGGGAGCTGTTTTTT.

This clonotype turned up a few times. A single base separates this from a much larger clone, so it may be a read error. V is TRBV20-1 and J is TRBJ2-5, with D possibly being TRBD2 (5 bases). The CDR3 covers 14 residues. Germline CDR1 DFQATT, CDR2 SNEGSKA (reference sequence). The CDR3 nucleotides read TGCAGTGCTAGAGAGGGAAGGAGGCAAGGGACCCAGTACTTC. Translating it yields CSAREGRRQGTQYF.

The chain uses TRBV10-3 and TRBJ2-7; the match to TRBD2 covers 8 bases. Per germline, CDR1 ENHRY and CDR2 SYGVKD. V lost 2 bases to trimming and J lost 5 bases; unmatched junction nucleotides: 11. The CDR3 spans 16 residues. The chain's CDR3 is CAISEKPGGAVDEQYF. The DNA for the CDR3 is TGTGCCATCAGTGAGAAGCCCGGGGGGGCGGTGGACGAGCAGTACTTC.

The chain uses TRBV7-2 and TRBJ2-7; 7 bases are shared with TRBD2. Germline values: CDR1 SGHTA, CDR2 FQGNSA. The CDR3 is made up of 14 amino acids. V dropped 2 bases and J dropped 5; count of bases not matched to a gene: 6. The CDR3 is CASSLQLATHEQYF. The CDR3 region has the DNA TGTGCCAGCAGCTTACAACTAGCGACCCACGAGCAGTACTTC.

There are many counts of this clonotype. This chain joins TRBV6-1 and TRBJ1-1; 9 positions agree with TRBD1. CDR1 and CDR2 from the germline V gene are MNHNS and SASEGT. The CDR3 loop spans 15 amino acids. The ends lost 6 bases at V and 5 bases at J; junction bases unmatched: 10. CDR3 in amino acids: CASSGTGLGGTEAFF. The CDR3 DNA follows: TGTGCCAGCAGCGGGACAGGGCTAGGAGGAACTGAAGCTTTCTTT.

This clonotype was counted at least ten times. The chain uses TRBV10-3 and TRBJ1-1; D may be TRBD1 (5 bases). Germline CDR1 and CDR2: ENHRY and SYGVKD. This CDR3 is 14 amino acids long. The germline V and J ends were trimmed by 6 bases and 3 bases, with 14 bases remaining between them. CDR3 nucleotide sequence: TGTGCCATCAGGCCCGCGGGGGGAGACACTGAAGCTTTCTTT. Amino acid sequence: CAIRPAGGDTEAFF.

V and J are TRBV9 and TRBJ2-1; 7 bases are shared with TRBD1. J gave up 15 bases and V 0 bases, and 3 bases lay outside the gene matches. Germline V gene lookup returns CDR1 SGDLS and CDR2 YYNGEE. The CDR3 contains 11 residues. CDR3 in DNA: TGTGCCAGCAGCGTAGCGGGACAGCTGTTCTTC. Its translation is CASSVAGQLFF.

This clonotype was seen repeatedly, ten times or more. The rearrangement joins TRBV7-8 to TRBJ2-5; D may correspond to TRBD1 or TRBD2 (5 bases each). The CDR3 contains 13 residues. V was cut by 5 bases and J by 5 bases, with 12 bases left in between. CDR1 SGHVS and CDR2 FQNEAQ come from the germline V gene. The CDR3 protein is CASSPRELETQYF. The CDR3 coding sequence is TGTGCCAGCAGCCCCAGGGAGTTGGAGACCCAGTACTTC.

The genes are TRBV28 and TRBJ1-5, with D tentatively TRBD1 (6 bases). Germline V lookup: CDR1 MDHEN, CDR2 SYDVKM. The CDR3 runs 15 residues. Trimming stripped 4 bases from V and 11 bases from J, with 21 bases between. The CDR3 nucleotides are TGTGCCAGCAGTTCCGGGTTGGGGTGGGACAAGTCCCAGCATTTT. It is translated as CASSSGLGWDKSQHF. Together with reference TRBV28 and TRBJ1-5, the CDR3 gives the full variable domain: DVKVTQSSRYLVKRTGEKVFLECVQDMDHENMFWYRQDPGLGLRLIYFSYDVKMKEKGDIPEGYSVSREKKERFSLILESASTNQTSMYLCASSSGLGWDKSQHFGDGTRLSIL.

This clonotype was observed a few times. The CDR3 sequence is CASSQGVIGQSNSEQYF. Here the CDR3 DNA reads TGCGCCAGCAGCCAAGGGGTGATCGGGCAGTCCAATTCCGAGCAGTACTTC. This rearrangement joins TRBV4-1 to TRBJ2-7; no reliable D call. Trimming took 1 base from V and 6 from J, leaving 22 bases between them. Germline V gene lookup returns CDR1 MGHRA and CDR2 YSYEKL. This CDR3 comprises 17 residues.

This clonotype was detected many times. The CDR3 protein is CASSPGQGYEKLFF. Written as DNA, the CDR3 is TGCGCCAGCAGCCCGGGACAGGGATATGAAAAACTGTTTTTT. The rearrangement uses TRBV4-1 and TRBJ1-4; 9 bases map to TRBD1. Looked up from germline, CDR1 is MGHRA and CDR2 is YSYEKL. CDR3 length: 14 residues. V lost 4 bases to trimming and J lost 6 bases; unmatched junction nucleotides: 3.

V gene TRBV6-1 combines with J gene TRBJ2-2; D gene unclear. The germline CDR1 and CDR2 sequences are MNHNS and SASEGT. The CDR3 runs 13 residues. V was shortened by 6 bases and J by 6 bases, with 11 bases between the two germline ends. The CDR3 is CASSRIEAGELFF. The CDR3 DNA follows: TGTGCCAGCAGCCGAATAGAAGCCGGGGAGCTGTTTTTT.

The CDR3 loop is CASSTSRQGGLQPQHF. CDR3 bases: TGTGCCAGTAGTACCTCTCGACAGGGGGGGTTACAGCCCCAGCATTTT. V and J are TRBV19 and TRBJ1-5, with 9 bases identical to TRBD1. V was pared by 4 bases and J by 7 bases, with 11 bases of the junction left unmatched. The CDR3 runs 16 residues. Germline loops: CDR1 LNHDA, CDR2 SQIVND (reference sequence).

This clonotype has only a few counts. The chain is built from TRBV5-1 and TRBJ1-5; D unclear. This CDR3 has 13 amino acids. CDR1 is SGHRS, CDR2 YFSETQ, per germline. V dropped 4 bases and J dropped 7 bases, with 12 bases sitting between them. This CDR3 reads CASSLVPGQPQHF. CDR3 nucleotide sequence: TGCGCCAGCAGCCTCGTCCCGGGACAGCCCCAGCATTTT.

In its sample, this clonotype was seen many times. This chain uses TRBV28 with TRBJ2-7, with 10 bases matching TRBD1. Germline V gene lookup returns CDR1 MDHEN and CDR2 SYDVKM. Trimming removed 4 bases from V and 5 bases from J; junction bases left unmatched: 5. This CDR3 region has 14 residues. CDR3 sequence: CASSSRDRGDEQYF. In DNA, the CDR3 is TGTGCCAGCAGTTCCCGGGACAGGGGTGACGAGCAGTACTTC.

As DNA, the CDR3 is TGTGCCATCAGTTTGGGTTACACCGGGGAGCTGTTTTTT. It yields the protein CAISLGYTGELFF. The V gene is TRBV10-3, the J gene TRBJ2-2; no reliable D call. The ends were cut back, 5 bases at V and 3 bases at J, with 7 bases in the middle. Looked up from germline, CDR1 is ENHRY and CDR2 is SYGVKD. CDR3 length: 13 amino acids.

The chain joins TRBV12-3 or TRBV12-4 to TRBJ2-7; 9 nucleotides line up with TRBD1. The CDR3 is made up of 13 amino acids. V shed 10 bases, J shed 6 bases, and the junction held 10 bases outside the gene matches. The CDR3 DNA is TGTGCCACCTCTAAGGGACAGGGTTCCGAGCAGTACTTC. Encoded protein: CATSKGQGSEQYF.

The genes are TRBV20-1 and TRBJ2-7, with D perhaps TRBD2 (6 bases). CDR3 size: 13 residues. Trimming cost V 3 bases and J 6 bases, with 15 bases left between them. The germline V gene encodes CDR1 DFQATT and CDR2 SNEGSKA (reference sequence). CDR3: CSASRDSYGEQYF. The CDR3 DNA is TGCAGTGCTAGCAGGGACTCGTACGGCGAGCAGTACTTC.

This clonotype was picked up many times. The V gene is TRBV27, the J gene TRBJ2-7; a weak D match, TRBD1 (5 bases). Per the germline V gene, CDR1 is MNHEY and CDR2 is SMNVEV (reference sequence). V was shortened by 8 bases and J by 5 bases, with 13 bases between the two germline ends. This CDR3 comprises 12 residues. The CDR3 loop reads CASGSRGNEQYF. The CDR3 bases are TGTGCCAGCGGGTCAAGGGGTAACGAGCAGTACTTC.

This clonotype was seen repeatedly, ten times or more. The gene calls are TRBV29-1 and TRBJ2-5, with D perhaps TRBD2 (6 bases). Germline loops: CDR1 SQVTM, CDR2 ANQGSEA. The CDR3 has 13 amino acids. V lost 5 bases, J lost 5 bases, and 15 bases lay in between. CDR3 sequence reads: CSVKDPAGETQYF. Written as DNA, the CDR3 is TGCAGCGTTAAGGACCCCGCGGGGGAGACCCAGTACTTC.

In its sample, this clonotype was seen a few times. V gene TRBV6-9 combines with J gene TRBJ1-5, with D possibly TRBD1 on 5 matching bases. V lost 3 bases to trimming and J lost 5 bases, with 14 bases between them. CDR1 is MNHGY and CDR2 is SVAAGI in the germline V gene. This CDR3 has 15 amino acids. This chain's CDR3 is CASSYGQGFDQPQHF. CDR3 DNA: TGTGCCAGCAGTTACGGCCAGGGTTTCGATCAGCCCCAGCATTTT.

This clonotype has a count of ten or more. The CDR3 reads CASSLRKTQYF. In DNA form, the CDR3 reads TGTGCCAGCAGTTTGAGAAAGACCCAGTACTTC. The chain has TRBV28 and TRBJ2-5; D gene unclear. V gave up 3 bases and J gave up 6 bases, with 5 bases separating them. This CDR3 is 11 amino acids long. Germline-derived CDR1 and CDR2 are MDHEN and SYDVKM.

The chain carries TRBV3-1 and TRBJ1-1, with D maybe TRBD1 (6 bases). The CDR3 extends over 17 amino acids. Germline CDR1 reads LGHDT; CDR2 reads YNNKEL (reference sequence). V was clipped by 8 bases and J by 3 bases, with 25 bases between them. The CDR3 region has the DNA TGTGCCAGCTTCCCAGCCGACCTGACAGGTGGGGACACTGAAGCTTTCTTT. Amino acid sequence: CASFPADLTGGDTEAFF.

This sequence joins TRBV25-1 and TRBJ2-7; 16 bases are a match to TRBD2. Germline-derived CDR1 and CDR2 are MGHDK and SYGVNS. V shed 3 bases and J 3 bases; nucleotides not matched to a gene: 17. This CDR3 comprises 21 residues. As DNA, the CDR3 is TGTGCCAGCAGTGACCAACCCGGGACTAGCGGGAGGGCTCGCCCTTTCTACGAGCAGTACTTC. Translation gives CASSDQPGTSGRARPFYEQYF.

This clonotype occurred many times. The V gene is TRBV27, the J gene TRBJ2-5; D is unresolved. Germline loops: CDR1 MNHEY, CDR2 SMNVEV (reference sequence). CDR3 length: 14 amino acids. Trimming left V 4 bases short and J 2 bases short, with 11 bases between. The CDR3 protein is CASSSTGLQETQYF. CDR3 DNA sequence: TGTGCCAGCAGTTCGACCGGGCTACAAGAGACCCAGTACTTC.

Ten or more counts support this clonotype. The genes are TRBV28 and TRBJ1-2; TRBD1 is a possible D gene (5 bases). The CDR3 sequence is 15 residues long. Germline V gene lookup returns CDR1 MDHEN and CDR2 SYDVKM. With 4 bases removed from V and 6 bases from J, the gap between germline ends came to 18 bases. The CDR3 here is CASSWPPGGGNGYTF. In DNA, the CDR3 is TGTGCCAGCAGTTGGCCCCCCGGGGGAGGGAATGGCTACACCTTC.

This clonotype was seen many times. The gene calls are TRBV20-1 and TRBJ2-3; 9 nucleotides match TRBD2. Germline V gene data show CDR1 as DFQATT and CDR2 as SNEGSKA (reference sequence). Trimming at V came to 2 bases and at J to 5 bases, leaving 8 bases not matched to a gene. The CDR3 runs 15 residues. The DNA for the CDR3 is TGCAGTGCTAGACATGGGAGCGGGAGGATAGATACGCAGTATTTT. This sequence encodes CSARHGSGRIDTQYF.

The chain couples TRBV7-9 to TRBJ2-5; 10 positions match TRBD2. The CDR3 loop spans 17 amino acids. The germline CDR1 and CDR2 sequences are SEHNR and FQNEAQ (reference sequence). Germline trimming cut 3 bases from V and 4 bases from J; bases unmatched to any gene: 11. CDR3 bases: TGTGCCAGCAGCTTGACTAGCGGGCAACTCGTTGGAGAGACCCAGTACTTC. It specifies CASSLTSGQLVGETQYF.

The V and J genes are TRBV28 and TRBJ1-2; tentatively, D is TRBD1 (5 bases). The CDR3 runs 13 residues. Germline V gene sequence: CDR1 MDHEN, CDR2 SYDVKM. V lost 5 bases to trimming and J lost 7 bases, with 14 bases between them. The CDR3 spells CASSPSRGSGYTF. CDR3 DNA sequence: TGTGCCAGCAGTCCGTCTCGGGGGTCTGGCTACACCTTC.